This is a list of T cell receptor beta chains from one sample in a study of T cells in Graves' hyperthyroidism and ophthalmopathy. TCRdb independently ran MiXCR on the multiplex PCR reads; one entry per CDR3 protein. The sample lists 350,000 to 400,000 distinct CDR3 sequences; roughly 19% were seen once. The sample consisted of blood. These TCRs come from a woman between 18 and 30 years old with Graves' hyperthyroidism. The CDR3 runs from the conserved cysteine through the conserved F or W. D genes are given only for firm matches. Clone size is given for some rows only: seen once, a few or many times, or a class if the clone is expanded.

d_call j_call v_call clone_size cdr3_nt cdr3_aa
. TRBJ1-5 TRBV6-1 many TGTGCCAGCGGAGGCAGGGAGGCCCAGCCCCAGCATTTT CASGGREAQPQHF
. TRBJ1-5 TRBV7-8 many TGTGCCAGCAGCTCTAGGGGGGAGCGCAATCAGCCCCAGCATTTT CASSSRGERNQPQHF
. TRBJ2-5 TRBV12-3/TRBV12-4 . TGTTCCAGCAGTCTGGGGGTGGCCCAGTACTTC CSSSLGVAQYF
TRBD1 TRBJ1-2 TRBV27 many TGTGCCAGCAGTTTAGTTGGACAGGGGGGATGGAACTATGGCTACACCTTC CASSLVGQGGWNYGYTF
TRBD2 TRBJ2-2 TRBV12-3/TRBV12-4 . TGTGCCAGCCGGACTAGCGTTCCCGGGGAGCTGTTTTTT CASRTSVPGELFF
. TRBJ2-5 TRBV6-5 many TGTGCCAGCAGTTCGGCCCCCTGGCGGGGCCTGGAGACCCAGTACTTC CASSSAPWRGLETQYF
. TRBJ1-5 TRBV12-3/TRBV12-4 . TGTGCCAGCAGTTTCGGCATGGATGAGCAGCCCCAGCATTTT CASSFGMDEQPQHF
TRBD1 TRBJ2-7 TRBV5-1 . TGCGCCAGCAGCTTGCAAGGGACAGGGGACTACGAGCAGTACTTC CASSLQGTGDYEQYF
. TRBJ2-5 TRBV5-1 few TGCGCCAGCAACTTTGAGGGGGGAGAGACCCAGTACTTC CASNFEGGETQYF
TRBD1 TRBJ1-1 TRBV7-9 many TGTGCCAGCAGCCAGCACAGGGGCGCTGAAGCTTTCTTT CASSQHRGAEAFF
TRBD1 TRBJ2-4 TRBV12-3/TRBV12-4 many TGTGCCAGCACTCAGGGGGACATTCAGTACTTC CASTQGDIQYF
TRBD1 TRBJ1-1 TRBV4-2 few TGTGCCAGCAGCTCCCAAGCGAAGGGGGCCACTGAAGCTTTCTTT CASSSQAKGATEAFF
. TRBJ2-7 TRBV12-3/TRBV12-4 many TGTGCCAGCACCTCCTCGTCGGGGGGCATAGGGTCCTACGAGCAGTACTTC CASTSSSGGIGSYEQYF
. TRBJ2-5 TRBV12-3/TRBV12-4 many TGTGCCAGCAGCCTTAATCACCAAGAGACCCAGTACTTC CASSLNHQETQYF
. TRBJ1-1 TRBV6-5 many TGTGCCAGCAGTTCCTACGACAGAAACACTGAAGCTTTCTTT CASSSYDRNTEAFF
. TRBJ2-5 TRBV9 many TGTGCCAGCAGCGTAGAGGGGATAGCGGCGGGGACCGGGACCCAGTACTTC CASSVEGIAAGTGTQYF
. TRBJ1-2 TRBV30 many TGTGCCTGGAGGGGCAGGGTAGCTGGCTACACCTTC CAWRGRVAGYTF
TRBD1 TRBJ1-5 TRBV5-5 many TGTGCCAGCAGCTTGGTGGGACAGGGAAAATCTCAGCCCCAGCATTTT CASSLVGQGKSQPQHF
. TRBJ1-5 TRBV6-5 once TGTGCCAGCAGTTACAACCCTTCGGAGCCCCAGCATTTT CASSYNPSEPQHF
TRBD1 TRBJ2-7 TRBV6-1 . TGTGCCAGCTGCCGGGGACAGGGTGACGAGCAGTACTTC CASCRGQGDEQYF
TRBD1 TRBJ1-1 TRBV20-1 many TGCAGTGCCTTCCCCAAGGGGGCCACTGAAGCTTTCTTT CSAFPKGATEAFF
. TRBJ1-1 TRBV18 many TGTGCCAGCTCACCTCCAGGGGCAATGAACACTGAAGCTTTCTTT CASSPPGAMNTEAFF
. TRBJ1-2 TRBV11-2 many TGTGCCAGCAGCTTACTAAGACAGAACTATGGCTACACCTTC CASSLLRQNYGYTF
TRBD1 TRBJ2-5 TRBV29-1 . TGCAGCGTTGAAGATCCGGACAGGGGAACCCCCGACCAAGAGACCCAGTACTTC CSVEDPDRGTPDQETQYF
. TRBJ1-6 TRBV6-5 few TGTGCCAGCAGTTACTCGAAGTGGGGTTTGAATTCACCCCTCCACTTT CASSYSKWGLNSPLHF
. TRBJ2-2 TRBV12-3/TRBV12-4 many TGTGCCAGCAGTTTTTCTAGCGCGAACACCGGGGAGCTGCTTTTT CASSFSSANTGELLF
. TRBJ2-5 TRBV28 many TGTGCCAGCAGGAGGCCAACCGGGGAGACCCAGTACTTC CASRRPTGETQYF
. TRBJ1-1 TRBV6-5 many TGTGCCAGCAGTTACTCCCCCAACCCAGACCACGGAGCTTTCTTT CASSYSPNPDHGAFF